This is a list of T cell receptor beta chains from one sample in a study of shared clonotypes between healthy human individuals. Data came from immunoSEQ multiplex PCR; TCRdb stores just in-frame clones and leaves some out. There are roughly 2 million clones in the sample; approximately 95% occur only once, and about 0.13% lies in the top ten. Sequencing was performed on naive CD4+ T cells sorted from blood. The receptors shown here come from a man between 18 and 29 years old in good health. The CDR3 runs from the conserved cysteine through the conserved F or W. The order of the fields is J gene, V gene, clone size, D gene, CDR3 DNA, CDR3 protein. The D gene is left open where the match is weak. Size is stated for part of the rows, as once, few or many counts, or as a class when the clone is expanded.

J gene: TRBJ2-5
V gene: TRBV18
clone size: -
D gene: TRBD1
CDR3 DNA: TGTGCCAGCTCACCGGACGGACAGGGGATAAGAGAGACCCAGTACTTC
CDR3 protein: CASSPDGQGIRETQYF

J gene: TRBJ1-1
V gene: TRBV29-1
clone size: -
D gene: -
CDR3 DNA: TGCAGCGTTGAAGTCGGGCGGGTTGGTGGTGAAGCTTTCTTT
CDR3 protein: CSVEVGRVGGEAFF

J gene: TRBJ1-5
V gene: TRBV19
clone size: once
D gene: -
CDR3 DNA: TGTGCCAGTAGTATATTAGGACTTGATAGCAATCAGCCCCAGCATTTT
CDR3 protein: CASSILGLDSNQPQHF

J gene: TRBJ2-4
V gene: TRBV19
clone size: -
D gene: -
CDR3 DNA: TGTGCCAGTAGTATAGCGAACACTCAGTACTTC
CDR3 protein: CASSIANTQYF

J gene: TRBJ2-5
V gene: TRBV5-4
clone size: -
D gene: TRBD2
CDR3 DNA: TGTGCCAGCGGGACTAGCGGGAGTGGAGAGACCCAGTACTTC
CDR3 protein: CASGTSGSGETQYF

J gene: TRBJ2-1
V gene: TRBV5-1
clone size: -
D gene: TRBD2
CDR3 DNA: TGCGCCAGCAGTTCTGCCAGCGGGGGTATCGATGAGCAGTTCTTC
CDR3 protein: CASSSASGGIDEQFF

J gene: TRBJ2-1
V gene: TRBV30
clone size: -
D gene: TRBD2
CDR3 DNA: TGTGCCTGGAAGGGGCTAGCGGGACGTAATGAGCAGTTCTTC
CDR3 protein: CAWKGLAGRNEQFF

J gene: TRBJ2-5
V gene: TRBV18
clone size: -
D gene: -
CDR3 DNA: TGTGCCAGCTCACCCAACCCAGGGAGCCAAGAGACCCAGTACTTC
CDR3 protein: CASSPNPGSQETQYF

J gene: TRBJ2-4
V gene: TRBV27
clone size: once
D gene: -
CDR3 DNA: TGTGCCAGCAGTTTACAGGGAAACATTCAGTACTTC
CDR3 protein: CASSLQGNIQYF

J gene: TRBJ2-3
V gene: TRBV9
clone size: -
D gene: -
CDR3 DNA: TGTGCCAGCAGCCCTCCGGGAGTGGGGCATACGCAGTATTTT
CDR3 protein: CASSPPGVGHTQYF

J gene: TRBJ1-1
V gene: TRBV7-2
clone size: -
D gene: -
CDR3 DNA: TGTGCCAGCAGCTTTTTGCAGGCCCTGGGGAACACTGAAGCTTTCTTT
CDR3 protein: CASSFLQALGNTEAFF

J gene: TRBJ1-6
V gene: TRBV2
clone size: few
D gene: TRBD1
CDR3 DNA: TGTGCCAGCAGTGCGACCAGGGGGAATTCACCCCTCCACTTT
CDR3 protein: CASSATRGNSPLHF

J gene: TRBJ2-3
V gene: TRBV7-8
clone size: -
D gene: TRBD2
CDR3 DNA: TGTGCCAGCAGCTTAACATTAGCGGGAGACGTCCCCACAGATACGCAGTATTTT
CDR3 protein: CASSLTLAGDVPTDTQYF

J gene: TRBJ2-6
V gene: TRBV28
clone size: once
D gene: -
CDR3 DNA: TGTGCCAGCAGTCTGGACGCCCTTGGGGCCAACGTCCTGACTTTC
CDR3 protein: CASSLDALGANVLTF

J gene: TRBJ2-2
V gene: TRBV9
clone size: -
D gene: -
CDR3 DNA: TGTGCCAGCAGCGTAGCTTTAGGCACCGGGGAGCTGTTTTTT
CDR3 protein: CASSVALGTGELFF

J gene: TRBJ2-7
V gene: TRBV11-1
clone size: -
D gene: -
CDR3 DNA: TGTGCCAGCGAGGACAGTCTCGCTTACGAGCAGTACTTC
CDR3 protein: CASEDSLAYEQYF

J gene: TRBJ2-7
V gene: TRBV5-4
clone size: -
D gene: TRBD2
CDR3 DNA: TGTGCCAGCAGCTTAGTAGCGGGCCCCTACGAGCAGTACTTC
CDR3 protein: CASSLVAGPYEQYF

J gene: TRBJ2-3
V gene: TRBV10-2
clone size: -
D gene: -
CDR3 DNA: TGCGCCAGCTGGAATACAGATACGCAGTATTTT
CDR3 protein: CASWNTDTQYF

J gene: TRBJ2-1
V gene: TRBV13
clone size: -
D gene: TRBD1
CDR3 DNA: TGTGCCAGCTGGGACAGCTCCTACAATGAGCAGTTCTTC
CDR3 protein: CASWDSSYNEQFF

J gene: TRBJ2-3
V gene: TRBV5-1
clone size: -
D gene: TRBD1
CDR3 DNA: TGCGCCAGCAGCTTGGGGACAGGGTCTAGCACAGATACGCAGTATTTT
CDR3 protein: CASSLGTGSSTDTQYF

J gene: TRBJ1-1
V gene: TRBV6-5
clone size: -
D gene: -
CDR3 DNA: TGTGCCAGCAGTTACCAGGGGCCCTTGAACACTGAAGCTTTCTTT
CDR3 protein: CASSYQGPLNTEAFF

J gene: TRBJ2-7
V gene: TRBV5-1
clone size: -
D gene: -
CDR3 DNA: TGCGCCAGCAGCTTGCGTAGCGGTCCCTACGAGCAGTACTTC
CDR3 protein: CASSLRSGPYEQYF

J gene: TRBJ1-4
V gene: TRBV6-5
clone size: -
D gene: TRBD1
CDR3 DNA: TGTGCCAGCAGTGGAGGGGACAGGGGGAACGAAAAACTGTTTTTT
CDR3 protein: CASSGGDRGNEKLFF

J gene: TRBJ2-2
V gene: TRBV6-1
clone size: -
D gene: -
CDR3 DNA: TGTGCCAGCAAACAAGCCGGGGAGCTGTTTTTT
CDR3 protein: CASKQAGELFF

J gene: TRBJ2-1
V gene: TRBV7-3
clone size: -
D gene: TRBD1
CDR3 DNA: TGTGCCAGCAGCTTAGACAGGGACAATGAGCAGTTCTTC
CDR3 protein: CASSLDRDNEQFF

J gene: TRBJ2-5
V gene: TRBV5-1
clone size: -
D gene: TRBD1
CDR3 DNA: TGCGCCAGCAGCTTAGGGACAGGGAGAGAGACCCAGTACTTC
CDR3 protein: CASSLGTGRETQYF

J gene: TRBJ2-1
V gene: TRBV5-1
clone size: -
D gene: -
CDR3 DNA: TGCGCCAGCAGCTTCGTAGGGACAACCAACAATGAGCAGTTCTTC
CDR3 protein: CASSFVGTTNNEQFF

J gene: TRBJ2-2
V gene: TRBV5-1
clone size: -
D gene: -
CDR3 DNA: TGCGCCAGCAGCTTGGACGGACCGAACACCGGGGAGCTGTTTTTT
CDR3 protein: CASSLDGPNTGELFF

J gene: TRBJ1-1
V gene: TRBV29-1
clone size: -
D gene: -
CDR3 DNA: TGCAGCGTTGAAATAAGTTCGAACACTGAAGCTTTCTTT
CDR3 protein: CSVEISSNTEAFF

J gene: TRBJ2-5
V gene: TRBV5-6
clone size: -
D gene: TRBD1
CDR3 DNA: TGTGCCAGCAGCGCCTTTACCGGGACAGGGCTCCAAGAGACCCAGTACTTC
CDR3 protein: CASSAFTGTGLQETQYF

J gene: TRBJ1-5
V gene: TRBV19
clone size: -
D gene: -
CDR3 DNA: TGTGCCAGTAATAGCACGGACAGAGATCTTCATCAGCCCCAGCATTTT
CDR3 protein: CASNSTDRDLHQPQHF

J gene: TRBJ2-2
V gene: TRBV5-1
clone size: once
D gene: TRBD2
CDR3 DNA: TGCGCCAGCAGCGGAGCCGGCCTAGCGGGAACCGGGGAGCTGTTTTTT
CDR3 protein: CASSGAGLAGTGELFF

J gene: TRBJ2-4
V gene: TRBV2
clone size: -
D gene: -
CDR3 DNA: TGTGCCAGCAGTGAAGGTGACAAAAACATTCAGTACTTC
CDR3 protein: CASSEGDKNIQYF

J gene: TRBJ2-7
V gene: TRBV28
clone size: once
D gene: TRBD2
CDR3 DNA: TGTGCCAGCAGGGGACTAGGCGAGCAGTACTTC
CDR3 protein: CASRGLGEQYF

J gene: TRBJ1-2
V gene: TRBV7-9
clone size: -
D gene: TRBD1
CDR3 DNA: TGTGCCAGCAGCGGAGCGGACAGGGGTTCTTATGGCTACACCTTC
CDR3 protein: CASSGADRGSYGYTF

J gene: TRBJ1-4
V gene: TRBV4-3
clone size: -
D gene: -
CDR3 DNA: TGCGCCAGCAGCCAAGATCCGGCGGTAGGGGGTGCTGAAAAACTGTTTTTT
CDR3 protein: CASSQDPAVGGAEKLFF

J gene: TRBJ2-1
V gene: TRBV5-6
clone size: -
D gene: TRBD2
CDR3 DNA: TGTGCCAGCAGCTCCCAGACACCGGGACTAGCGGCTTACAATGAGCAGTTCTTC
CDR3 protein: CASSSQTPGLAAYNEQFF

J gene: TRBJ1-5
V gene: TRBV5-1
clone size: once
D gene: -
CDR3 DNA: TGCGCCAGCAGCCCGGACAGCAGTGATCAGCCCCAGCATTTT
CDR3 protein: CASSPDSSDQPQHF

J gene: TRBJ2-7
V gene: TRBV27
clone size: -
D gene: -
CDR3 DNA: TGTGCCAGCAGCCCATTAGAGGGGTCGGGCCACGAGCAGTACTTC
CDR3 protein: CASSPLEGSGHEQYF

J gene: TRBJ1-2
V gene: TRBV28
clone size: -
D gene: -
CDR3 DNA: TGTGCCAGCAGGACCGGGACACGGACTAACTATGGCTACACCTTC
CDR3 protein: CASRTGTRTNYGYTF

J gene: TRBJ1-3
V gene: TRBV7-9
clone size: -
D gene: -
CDR3 DNA: TGTGCCAGCAGCCCCGGTGGAGGTGATTGGAACACCATATATTTT
CDR3 protein: CASSPGGGDWNTIYF

J gene: TRBJ2-7
V gene: TRBV6-5
clone size: -
D gene: -
CDR3 DNA: TGTGCCAGCAGTTTGTCGGCCTACGAGCAGTACTTC
CDR3 protein: CASSLSAYEQYF

J gene: TRBJ2-7
V gene: TRBV7-9
clone size: -
D gene: -
CDR3 DNA: TGTGCCAGCAGCTTATTAGGCTCGCACTCCTACGAGCAGTACTTC
CDR3 protein: CASSLLGSHSYEQYF

J gene: TRBJ2-2
V gene: TRBV9
clone size: -
D gene: -
CDR3 DNA: TGTGCCAGCAGCGTAAATCTGCTACCCGGGGAGCTGTTTTTT
CDR3 protein: CASSVNLLPGELFF

J gene: TRBJ2-7
V gene: TRBV27
clone size: -
D gene: TRBD2
CDR3 DNA: TGTGCCAGCAGTTTCCTACTAGCGGGACCCTACGAGCAGTACTTC
CDR3 protein: CASSFLLAGPYEQYF

J gene: TRBJ2-7
V gene: TRBV15
clone size: -
D gene: -
CDR3 DNA: TGTGCCACCAGCAGAGATCGTACGGTTTCAGGAGAGCAGTACTTC
CDR3 protein: CATSRDRTVSGEQYF

J gene: TRBJ2-5
V gene: TRBV10-2
clone size: -
D gene: -
CDR3 DNA: TGCGCCAGCGCCGATAGGGCGGGGGCCCGGGTAGGAGAGACCCAGTACTTC
CDR3 protein: CASADRAGARVGETQYF

J gene: TRBJ1-1
V gene: TRBV11-1
clone size: -
D gene: TRBD1
CDR3 DNA: TGTGCCAGCAGCATAGGGACAGCGAACACTGAAGCTTTCTTT
CDR3 protein: CASSIGTANTEAFF